The 10 T cell receptor beta chains below were found in one sample sequenced in a study of OX40 agonist ivuxolimab in advanced cancers. Libraries were prepared by immunoSEQ multiplex PCR; TCRdb keeps only in-frame clonotypes and omits some of them. Of about 73,000 clones in the sample, about 86% are singletons; the top ten hold roughly 0.75%. The specimen was CD4+ or CD8+ T cells sorted from blood, collected in a trial of the OX40 agonist ivuxolimab. The receptors shown here come from an adult with an advanced solid tumor such as melanoma, head and neck, liver or kidney cancer.

This rearrangement joins TRBV7-9 to TRBJ1-4, with D hard to call. The CDR3 length is 15 residues. V shed 1 base and J shed 3 bases, with 9 bases lying between them. The germline gives CDR1 SEHNR, CDR2 FQNEAQ (reference sequence). CDR3 in DNA: TGTGCCAGCAGCTTAGACGGTCATGCTAATGAAAAACTGTTTTTT. Protein product: CASSLDGHANEKLFF. The full variable domain, with the rest looked up from reference TRBV7-9 and TRBJ1-4, is DTGVSQNPRHKITKRGQNVTFRCDPISEHNRLYWYRQTLGQGPEFLTYFQNEAQLEKSRLLSDRFSAERPKGSFSTLEIQRTEQGDSAMYLCASSLDGHANEKLFFGSGTQLSVL.

The V gene is TRBV6-5, the J gene TRBJ2-7; D call uncertain. V was clipped by 7 bases and J by 2 bases, with 15 bases between them. CDR1 is MNHEY, CDR2 SVGAGI, per germline. The CDR3 covers 14 residues. CDR3 loop: CASTGRLSPYEQYF. The CDR3 region has the DNA TGTGCCAGCACCGGACGTCTGAGCCCCTACGAGCAGTACTTC.

This chain joins TRBV12-5 and TRBJ1-3, with D perhaps TRBD1 (5 bases). The CDR3 consists of 14 residues. Germline V gives CDR1 LGHNT, CDR2 FRNRAP. Trimming shortened V by 2 bases and J by 2 bases, and 7 bases separated the two germline ends. This CDR3 is CASGLWGAGNTIYF. The CDR3 coding sequence is TGTGCTAGTGGTTTGTGGGGGGCTGGAAACACCATATATTTT.

The rearrangement uses TRBV28 and TRBJ2-7; 13 positions agree with TRBD2. The CDR3 loop spans 16 amino acids. CDR1 is MDHEN, CDR2 SYDVKM, per germline. V was clipped by 8 bases and J by 5 bases; unmatched bases: 12. The CDR3 loop is CASRSPGLAGFDEQYF. The CDR3 DNA follows: TGTGCCAGCCGGTCCCCGGGACTAGCGGGATTCGACGAGCAGTACTTC.

This chain connects TRBV10-3 to TRBJ1-1; D might be TRBD1 (5 bases). This CDR3 is built from 16 residues. The germline CDR1 and CDR2 sequences are ENHRY and SYGVKD. V shed 3 bases and J shed 2 bases, with 16 bases lying between them. CDR3 in amino acids: CAISDYLWGVNTEAFF. The CDR3 DNA reads as TGTGCCATCAGTGACTATTTGTGGGGCGTTAACACTGAAGCTTTCTTT.

V gene TRBV19 combines with J gene TRBJ1-2, with TRBD1 matching over 11 bases. The trim removed 8 bases at V and 1 base at J, leaving 3 bases unmatched. The length of the CDR3 is 14 residues. Looked up from germline, CDR1 is LNHDA and CDR2 is SQIVND (reference sequence). This CDR3 is CASLDRGRNYGYTF. The CDR3 DNA sequence: TGTGCCAGTTTGGACAGGGGGCGTAACTATGGCTACACCTTC. Filled out from reference TRBV19 and TRBJ1-2, the complete variable domain reads DGGITQSPKYLFRKEGQNVTLSCEQNLNHDAMYWYRQDPGQGLRLIYYSQIVNDFQKGDIAEGYSVSREKKESFPLTVTSAQKNPTAFYLCASLDRGRNYGYTFGSGTRLTVV.

In its sample, this clone was seen once. The V and J genes are TRBV5-1 and TRBJ2-2; D not certain. Trimming took off 6 bases at V and 6 bases at J, with 9 bases between the two ends. Germline V CDR1 and CDR2: SGHRS, YFSETQ. This CDR3 has 12 amino acids. CDR3 in amino acids: CASTPGPGELFF. DNA of the CDR3: TGCGCCAGCACCCCTGGTCCCGGGGAGCTGTTTTTT.

The chain carries TRBV29-1 and TRBJ2-5; D is unresolved. Trimming pared 4 bases from V and 10 bases from J, leaving 13 bases between. Germline V gene data show CDR1 as SQVTM and CDR2 as ANQGSEA. The CDR3 covers 11 residues. The CDR3 nucleotides read TGCAGCGTTGGGGTTGTCCCTTTCCAGTACTTC. Translation gives CSVGVVPFQYF.

The gene calls are TRBV7-2 and TRBJ2-4; 11 bases align to TRBD2. CDR1 SGHTA and CDR2 FQGNSA come from the germline V gene. CDR3 length: 19 residues. V was pared by 2 bases and J by 0 bases, with 9 bases of the junction left unmatched. The CDR3 region has the DNA TGTGCCAGCAGCTTAACGCTAGCGGGAGGACAACTAGCCAAAAACATTCAGTACTTC. Its protein is CASSLTLAGGQLAKNIQYF.

The V and J genes are TRBV19 and TRBJ1-2; the D is unclear. In germline, CDR1 is LNHDA, CDR2 SQIVND (reference sequence). The V end was cut by 7 bases, the J end by 7 bases, with 16 bases between. There are 13 residues in the CDR3. The CDR3 reads CASTPRSRGGYTF. The CDR3 DNA sequence: TGTGCCAGTACCCCACGGTCGCGGGGTGGCTACACCTTC.